This entry concerns a single TCR beta chain. The antigen remains unidentified. This sample is drawn from a study of T cell repertoires in cytomegalovirus infection. The wider study: Selection of CMV epitopes for the study included recently identified HLA-C-restricted and well-studied HLA-B-restricted ones. Whole-study results and caveats: The study identified carriers of CMV plus the relevant HLA from cumulative public TCR beta family frequency. Across the ex vivo response, the dominant clonotypes were HLA-C-restricted CMV-specific TCR beta clonotypes.

A single record per CDR3 protein comes from TCRdb applying MiXCR to the reads. The sample records fewer than 850,000 distinct CDR3 sequences, almost 30% being singletons. Germline V gives CDR1 SGDLS, CDR2 YYNGEE. V lost 3 bases and J lost 4, with 11 bases in between. The CDR3 length is 14 residues. The chain carries TRBV9 and TRBJ2-1; maybe TRBD1 (6 bases). Sequencing used cultured CD8+ T cells from PBMCs, obtained from culture after CMV antigen stimulation. The TCR was taken from a human donor in good health (CMV status not recorded). Some clones in this sample may be carry-over from other donors' samples. In nucleotides, the CDR3 is TGTGCCAGCAGCGCGAACAGGGTTTACAATGAGCAGTTCTTC. It translates to CASSANRVYNEQFF.